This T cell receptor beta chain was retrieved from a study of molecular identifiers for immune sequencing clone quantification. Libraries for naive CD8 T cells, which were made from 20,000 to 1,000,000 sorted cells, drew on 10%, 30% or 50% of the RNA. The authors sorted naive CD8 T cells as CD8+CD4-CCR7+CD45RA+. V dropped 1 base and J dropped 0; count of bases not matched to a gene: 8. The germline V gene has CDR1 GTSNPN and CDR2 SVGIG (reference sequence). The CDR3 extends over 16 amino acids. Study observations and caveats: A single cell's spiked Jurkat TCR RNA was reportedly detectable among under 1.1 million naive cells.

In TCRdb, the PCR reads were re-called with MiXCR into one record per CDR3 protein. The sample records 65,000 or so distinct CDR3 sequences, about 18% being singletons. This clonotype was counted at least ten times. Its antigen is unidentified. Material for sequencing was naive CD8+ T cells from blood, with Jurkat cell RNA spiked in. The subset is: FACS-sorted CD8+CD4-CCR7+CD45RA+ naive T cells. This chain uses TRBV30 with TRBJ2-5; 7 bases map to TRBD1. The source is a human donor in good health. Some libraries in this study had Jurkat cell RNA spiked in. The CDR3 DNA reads TGTGCCTGGAGTGGATTGGGACAGCCATACCAAGAGACCCAGTACTTC. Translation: CAWSGLGQPYQETQYF. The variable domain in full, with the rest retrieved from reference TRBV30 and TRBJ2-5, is SQTIHQWPATLVQPVGSPLSLECTVEGTSNPNLYWYRQAAGRGLQLLFYSVGIGQISSEVPQNLSASRPQDRQFILSSKKLLLSDSGFYLCAWSGLGQPYQETQYFGPGTRLLVL.